This note documents a single TCR beta chain sequence. Under the authors' procedure: Junction-only sequences produced by ImmunoSEQ had no quality scores, so filtering differed. Profiling relied on immunoSEQ multiplex PCR, and the TCRdb table lists in-frame clones only, not all of them. V and J calls plus clone size are reproduced from that table; the DNA served to infer D and trimming. Among over 950,000 clones listed, 60% to 85% were seen once. The CDR3 runs to 19 residues. Per germline, CDR1 SGDLS and CDR2 YYNGEE. V lost 0 bases, J lost 7 bases, and 14 bases stayed unmatched. The data were taken from a study of shared clonotypes between healthy human individuals.

This receptor was taken from a man aged 18 to 29 in good health. Some clones in this sample may be carry-over from other donors' samples. This chain uses TRBV9 with TRBJ2-1; TRBD2 matches 12 bases. Specimen: memory CD4+ T cells from PBMCs. Subset of the sample: CD45RA-negative fraction. In nucleotides, the CDR3 is TGTGCCAGCAGCGTAGCTCCCCTGTCGACTAGCGGGAGAAGTAATGAGCAGTTCTTC. Encoded protein: CASSVAPLSTSGRSNEQFF.